This T cell receptor beta chain was recovered during a study of CD8+ T cells in alopecia areata. Study conclusions and caveats: There was only one nonresponder, so it was unclear how baseline CD8+ expansion relates to response.

Regarding treatment: oral pan-JAK inhibitor, 5-10 mg twice daily. Germline-derived CDR1 and CDR2 are SGHTA and FQGNSA. V lost 4 bases, J lost 6 bases, and 3 bases stayed unmatched. This CDR3 has 15 residues. This clone was detected only once. Its antigen is unknown. TCR sequencing used cDNA made by reverse transcription of extracted RNA. Generated by immunoSEQ multiplex PCR, the TCRdb table keeps only in-frame clones and is missing some. The table records 200,000 to 250,000 clones, over 60% of them present only once. The V and J genes are TRBV7-2 and TRBJ2-1; TRBD2 matches 13 bases. This TCR derives from a human donor with alopecia areata. This specimen consisted of CD4+ T cells sorted from blood, obtained at week 4, from a patient treated with tofacitinib. The CDR3 reads CASSSRTSGGNEQFF. Here the CDR3 DNA reads TGTGCCAGCAGCTCCCGGACTAGCGGGGGCAATGAGCAGTTCTTC.